This T cell receptor beta chain comes out of a study of T-cell reconstitution after alpha-beta-depleted transplantation in children. Preparing the TCRbeta library involved the use of unique molecular identifiers. TCRdb itself ran the PCR reads through MiXCR, one entry per CDR3 protein. The repertoire consists of almost 600,000 distinct CDR3 sequences, with roughly a quarter occurring once and the leading ten covering about 35%. The CDR3 consists of 12 residues. Trimming removed 6 bases from V and 13 bases from J; junction bases left unmatched: 9. This clonotype appeared a few times. Sequenced here: PBMCs, sampled before TCRalphabeta/CD19-depleted stem cell transplant. This TCR came from a boy in the first two years of life with Wiskott-Aldrich syndrome, due to receive a stem cell transplant. The chain couples TRBV12-3 or TRBV12-4 to TRBJ2-1; TRBD1 aligns across 7 bases. The CDR3, as DNA: TGTGCCAGCAGCCCACAGGGGTTTATACAGTTCTTC. It codes for CASSPQGFIQFF.